This T cell receptor beta chain was identified in a study of cytomegalovirus exposure and HLA in healthy donors. Whole-study results and caveats: HLA-A and HLA-B allele assignments for most subjects were reportedly predicted accurately using TCR beta sequences. One cluster of highly shared sequence variants probably arose as a sequencing artifact. A prior analysis recorded that most TCR beta V segments were productive about 87% or about 30% of the time.

This clone has only one observation. Its target is unknown. V was pared by 2 bases and J by 1 base, with 11 bases between. This CDR3 contains 15 residues. The germline V gene has CDR1 SGHTA and CDR2 FQGNSA. Researchers ran the PCR with 60 Vbeta and 13 Jbeta primers. Sequencing used immunoSEQ multiplex PCR; TCRdb keeps in-frame clones, though not all of them. The repertoire holds about 140,000 clones, with approximately 80% as singletons. Material: PBMCs. The clonotype originates from a man aged 40-49 years in good health and CMV-seropositive. The V and J genes are TRBV7-2 and TRBJ2-5; TRBD1 is a possible D gene (6 bases). The CDR3 DNA follows: TGTGCCAGCAGCTTACGACAGGTGGGCCAAGAGACCCAGTACTTC. Its translation is CASSLRQVGQETQYF.